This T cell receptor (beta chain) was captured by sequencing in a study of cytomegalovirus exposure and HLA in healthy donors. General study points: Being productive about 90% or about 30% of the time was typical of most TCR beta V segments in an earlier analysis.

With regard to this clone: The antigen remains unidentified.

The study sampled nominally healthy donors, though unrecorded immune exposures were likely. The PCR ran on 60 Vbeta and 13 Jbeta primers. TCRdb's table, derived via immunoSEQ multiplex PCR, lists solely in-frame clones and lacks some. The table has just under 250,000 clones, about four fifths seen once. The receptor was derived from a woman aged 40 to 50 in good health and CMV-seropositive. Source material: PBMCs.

The CDR3 DNA reads as TGCGCCAGCAGTGCTCCGGGACAGAGGCCAGCTTTCTTT. Translating it yields CASSAPGQRPAFF. The gene calls are TRBV10-2 and TRBJ1-1; 7 bases fit TRBD1. The CDR3 totals 13 residues. V lost 4 bases and J lost 10; bases outside the gene matches: 9. Germline V gives CDR1 WSHSY, CDR2 SAAADI.